This TCR beta chain was sequenced during a study of blood T cell repertoires in COVID-19. Study details: Donors in the United States, Italy and Spain gave samples during acute or convalescent COVID-19. Sample material is recorded as cDNA or gDNA derived from T cells, B-cell-depleted T cells, or PBMCs.

Per the germline V gene, CDR1 is LNHDA and CDR2 is SQIVND (reference sequence). CDR3 length: 16 residues. V was pared by 3 bases and J by 3 bases, with 8 bases of the junction left unmatched. This clone has just one count. Authors' methods: From reference gene primer amplification, estimates of nucleated cell counts were derived. Using immunoSEQ multiplex PCR, the repertoire was profiled, and TCRdb retains in-frame clones only, with some absent. V, J and clone size derive from that table, while D and trimming were established from the DNA sequence. The sample has 200,000 to 300,000 clones, 86% seen once.

The sample was peripheral blood. This sequence joins TRBV19 and TRBJ1-1, with TRBD1 matching 9 bases. This clonotype originated in a man between 25 and 39 years old with active or convalescent COVID-19. DNA for the CDR3: TGTGCCAGTAGTATTGGGGACAGGGTTGTGGACACTGAAGCTTTCTTT. Protein sequence: CASSIGDRVVDTEAFF.